Listed below are T cell receptor beta chains from one sample, sequenced in a study of shared T cell receptors in the human thymus. TCRdb keeps only in-frame clones here, not all; method: immunoSEQ multiplex PCR. The sample lists fewer than 700,000 clones, approximately 90% occurring once. These same data were also listed under a study on human thymus T cells.

Sample: thymocytes. These receptors all stem from a boy under two years old with a congenital heart defect. Each CDR3 is given without its conserved first and last residue. Fields, in order: V gene, J gene, CDR3 protein.

TRBV2	TRBJ2-7	ASSEGLAGSYEQY
TRBV27	TRBJ2-7	ASSLGGQGGEQY
TRBV27	TRBJ1-5	ASRDRGPHSNQPQH
TRBV25-1	TRBJ1-3	ASSEANRGTGNTIY
TRBV27	TRBJ1-1	ASNPRGLNTEAF
TRBV7-9	TRBJ2-7	ASSLAGSGIHEQY
TRBV6-5	TRBJ2-1	ASSIPGLSLNEQF
TRBV5-1	TRBJ2-3	ASSLVGLAGERGSSTDTQY
TRBV11-2	TRBJ1-1	ASSSSGWDRGLWTEAF
TRBV30	TRBJ1-4	AWNRRGPNKF
TRBV7-8	TRBJ2-7	ASSLGAGTRRNEQY
TRBV4-2	TRBJ2-3	ASSQTAGVTQY
TRBV7-4	TRBJ1-4	ASSSWGGYGEATNEKLF
TRBV7-8	TRBJ2-7	ASSLWAGGRQYEQY
TRBV29-1	TRBJ2-5	SVGRLAGRVKTRY
TRBV15	TRBJ2-1	ATSRDLPGEQF
TRBV19	TRBJ2-7	ASSPPQGRDYEQY
TRBV27	TRBJ2-7	ASSSGLAGYEQY
TRBV19	TRBJ2-6	ASSQGLAGGPAGANVLT
TRBV25-1	TRBJ2-7	ASSSGQPPYEQY
TRBV5-6	TRBJ1-1	ASSLGFGGTMNTEAF
TRBV19	TRBJ2-7	ASSTRPNSYEQY
TRBV9	TRBJ1-2	ASRDRGAYGYT
TRBV5-8	TRBJ2-7	ASSLSRGSRGVYEQY
TRBV18	TRBJ2-1	ASSLASGSTAVQF
TRBV6-5	TRBJ2-7	ASSLFPSYEQY
TRBV7-9	TRBJ1-3	ASSHGQGASGNTIY
TRBV27	TRBJ2-2	ASSLSEREGLDLNTGELF
TRBV9	TRBJ2-3	ASSPGLAGGPEGTDTQY
TRBV7-2	TRBJ2-3	ASSLARSTSGRGPADTQY
TRBV12-5	TRBJ2-1	ASGLVLGFSSSYNEQF
TRBV7-4	TRBJ2-5	ASSLGQGGAETQY
TRBV14	TRBJ2-1	ASSQGGARPNEQF
TRBV27	TRBJ2-7	ASSSGTSGREQY
TRBV6-5	TRBJ1-5	AGGNFRERGQPQH
TRBV7-2	TRBJ2-5	ASSLATGTGETQY
TRBV30	TRBJ2-1	ASTSGRYNEQF
TRBV27	TRBJ2-7	ASSFSSENNFYEQY
TRBV4-3	TRBJ1-2	ASSQGVTGLYGYT
TRBV30	TRBJ2-1	AWSPEDRYNEQF
TRBV5-6	TRBJ2-3	ASSLDIRESADTQY
TRBV19	TRBJ2-1	ASSTTGGHEQF
TRBV28	TRBJ1-1	ASSTRGSRVWNTEAF
TRBV25-1	TRBJ1-1	ASSGDRSTEAF
TRBV19	TRBJ2-1	ASSGLAGGPGDEQF
TRBV6-5	TRBJ2-7	ASRPDRGEQY
TRBV5-6	TRBJ1-5	ASSLGGGRGDQPQH
TRBV28	TRBJ2-4	AISGGSRKVVPY
TRBV7-4	TRBJ2-3	ASSPDRESGTDTQY
TRBV27	TRBJ1-2	ASGTTGPNYGYT
TRBV6-5	TRBJ2-5	ASSYTSLGPSTQY
TRBV10-1	TRBJ2-7	ASSSGTGHEQY
TRBV13	TRBJ2-7	ASSPGGSRLATGEQY
TRBV11-2	TRBJ2-1	ASSLEAPVVVAGVNGEQF
TRBV9	TRBJ1-1	ASSVESHFGQRGTEAF
TRBV2	TRBJ2-3	ASTPGLAGVLDTQY
TRBV6-1	TRBJ2-5	ASSEGQPTQETQY
TRBV2	TRBJ2-7	AIVGQGLYEQY
TRBV7-9	TRBJ1-2	ASSCTGAVDGYT